Each of the 19 T cell receptor beta chains below was sequenced from the same sample in a study of control samples from healthy donors and cancer patients. TCRdb's table, derived via immunoSEQ multiplex PCR, lists solely in-frame clones and lacks some. Of 80,000 or so clones in the sample, roughly 91% were seen once. The sample taken for sequencing was blood. These receptor sequences come from a man in his fifties in good health.

This chain joins TRBV5-6 and TRBJ1-1; D is ambiguous. This CDR3 is built from 13 residues. From germline, CDR1 is SGHDT and CDR2 YYEEEE. Trimming removed 0 bases at V and 7 bases at J, with 10 bases between. The CDR3 reads CASSLALDGEAFF. The CDR3 DNA is TGTGCCAGCAGCTTGGCCTTGGATGGTGAAGCTTTCTTT.

The rearrangement links TRBV6-6 to TRBJ2-5, with D maybe TRBD2 (5 bases). The CDR3 has 13 residues. The V end was cut by 7 bases, the J end by 2 bases, with 11 bases between. Looked up from germline, CDR1 is MNHNY and CDR2 is SVGAGI (reference sequence). CDR3 sequence: CASTYGLQETQYF. The CDR3 region has the DNA TGTGCCAGCACCTACGGACTGCAAGAGACCCAGTACTTC.

This chain joins TRBV6-5 and TRBJ2-4; 7 positions agree with TRBD1. Trimming took 6 bases from V and 6 from J; bases not matched to a gene: 8. CDR1 is MNHEY and CDR2 is SVGAGI in the germline V gene. The CDR3 runs to 14 residues. This chain's CDR3 is CASRTGASGNIQYF. For the CDR3, the DNA is TGTGCCAGCAGAACAGGGGCTTCTGGAAACATTCAGTACTTC.

The chain recombines TRBV1 with TRBJ2-6. TRBV1 is a recognized pseudogene. The CDR3 sequence is 18 residues long. The CDR3 loop is CTSSVVSLCTRRANVLTF. The CDR3 DNA sequence: TGCACCAGCAGTGTAGTCAGTTTGTGCACAAGGCGGGCCAACGTCCTGACTTTC.

Comments on this clone: A junction boundary mismatches the germline segment, possibly from a read error. V is TRBV6-5 and J is TRBJ1-1; D is perhaps TRBD1 (6 bases). CDR3 length equals 14 residues. Germline V CDR1 and CDR2: MNHEY, SVGAGI. This CDR3 reads CASSHSPGATEAFF. The CDR3, as DNA: TGTGCCAGCAGTCACTCACCAGGGGCCACTGAAGCTTTCTTT.

V usage is TRBV5-1 and J usage is TRBJ1-2; D call uncertain. This CDR3 region has 13 residues. With 2 bases removed from V and 0 bases from J, the gap between germline ends came to 5 bases. Per the germline V gene, CDR1 is SGHRS and CDR2 is YFSETQ. Written as DNA, the CDR3 is TGCGCCAGCAGCTTCTCGCCTAACTATGGCTACACCTTC. Translating it yields CASSFSPNYGYTF. The variable domain in full, completed from reference TRBV5-1 and TRBJ1-2, reads KAGVTQTPRYLIKTRGQQVTLSCSPISGHRSVSWYQQTPGQGLQFLFEYFSETQRNKGNFPGRFSGRQFSNSRSEMNVSTLELGDSALYLCASSFSPNYGYTFGSGTRLTVV.

The chain has TRBV12-5 and TRBJ2-1, with 10 bases aligning to TRBD2. CDR3 length: 16 amino acids. From germline, CDR1 is LGHNT and CDR2 FRNRAP. V lost 3 bases and J lost 4; bases outside the gene matches: 6. The CDR3 DNA reads TGTGCTAGTGGTTTAAATAGCGGGGGGTCTTACAATGAGCAGTTCTTC. Translation: CASGLNSGGSYNEQFF.

This sequence joins TRBV2 and TRBJ1-1; TRBD1 might be the D (5 bases). Trimming removed 4 bases at V and 3 bases at J, with 12 bases between. The CDR3 length is 14 residues. Germline V lookup: CDR1 SNHLY, CDR2 FYNNEI. CDR3 bases: TGTGCCAGCAGTGTGGGCGGGGCCCACACTGAAGCTTTCTTT. Translation: CASSVGGAHTEAFF.

The chain links TRBV5-1 to TRBJ1-1; D not resolved. CDR3 size: 14 residues. Trimming removed 4 bases from V and 3 bases from J, with 13 bases in between. Per the germline V gene, CDR1 is SGHRS and CDR2 is YFSETQ. The CDR3 DNA sequence: TGCGCCAGCAGCAAGAACGGGCGGCACACTGAAGCTTTCTTT. Residues: CASSKNGRHTEAFF.

The CDR3 region is CASSYSMNEQYF. The CDR3 nucleotides are TGTGCCAGCAGTTACTCGATGAACGAGCAGTACTTC. The V call is TRBV6-5, the J call TRBJ2-7; no definite D call. The CDR3 extends over 12 amino acids. The V gene's germline CDR1 is MNHEY and CDR2 SVGAGI. Trimming cost V 0 bases and J 5 bases, with 5 bases left between them.

The chain combines TRBV6-2 or TRBV6-3 with TRBJ1-5, with 9 bases fitting TRBD1. The length of the CDR3 is 11 residues. The V segment lost 6 bases and the J segment 16 bases; nucleotides outside the gene matches: 7. Germline V gives CDR1 MNHEY, CDR2 SVGEGT. CDR3 residues: CASSLGTGIHF. DNA of the CDR3: TGTGCCAGCAGCCTCGGGACAGGGATACATTTT.

The chain has TRBV18 and TRBJ1-5; 10 bases agree with TRBD1. V trimming: 6 bases; J trimming: 7 bases; junction bases outside the gene matches: 9. There are 15 residues in the CDR3. Germline V gene sequence: CDR1 KGHSH, CDR2 LQKENI. For the CDR3, the DNA is TGTGCCAGCTCCCCCGGGACAGGGGCATGGCAGCCCCAGCATTTT. Translation: CASSPGTGAWQPQHF.

This chain connects TRBV7-9 to TRBJ1-2; a weak D match, TRBD1 (5 bases). V was clipped by 3 bases and J by 5 bases, with 7 bases between them. The length of the CDR3 is 12 residues. Germline V CDR1 and CDR2: SEHNR, FQNEAQ (reference sequence). CDR3 loop: CASSFDSYGYTF. CDR3 nucleotides: TGTGCCAGCAGCTTTGACAGTTATGGCTACACCTTC.

This clone has more than one count but fewer than ten. This chain joins TRBV6-5 and TRBJ2-2; D gene unclear. The CDR3 spans 14 residues. Deletions cut 9 bases from V and 5 bases from J, with 16 bases between. From germline, CDR1 is MNHEY and CDR2 SVGAGI. The CDR3 DNA sequence: TGTGCCAGTCGGCCGGGTCTAGAGACCGGGGAGCTGTTTTTT. Translated, it gives CASRPGLETGELFF.

The genes are TRBV19 and TRBJ2-3; D perhaps matches TRBD1 (6 bases). This CDR3 spans 16 amino acids. Trimming removed 3 bases from V and 3 bases from J, with 16 bases in between. The germline CDR1 and CDR2 sequences are LNHDA and SQIVND (reference sequence). This chain's CDR3 is CASSIASRGLTDTQYF. For the CDR3, the DNA is TGTGCCAGTAGTATCGCGTCCAGGGGCTTGACAGATACGCAGTATTTT.

This chain joins TRBV2 and TRBJ2-1; TRBD2 matches at 7 bases. Germline trimming cut 8 bases from V and 2 bases from J; bases unmatched to any gene: 6. In germline, CDR1 is SNHLY, CDR2 FYNNEI. The CDR3 runs 14 residues. The CDR3 DNA reads as TGTGCCAGCGGCGGAGCGGGGCCCTACAATGAGCAGTTCTTC. Translation gives CASGGAGPYNEQFF. Complete variable domain (other parts from reference TRBV2 and TRBJ2-1): EPEVTQTPSHQVTQMGQEVILRCVPISNHLYFYWYRQILGQKVEFLVSFYNNEISEKSEIFDDQFSVERPDGSNFTLKIRSTKLEDSAMYFCASGGAGPYNEQFFGPGTRLTVL.

The chain combines TRBV19 with TRBJ1-5, with no clear D. V was cut by 6 bases and J by 3 bases, with 12 bases left in between. This CDR3 is 14 amino acids long. Germline V lookup: CDR1 LNHDA, CDR2 SQIVND (reference sequence). CDR3 in amino acids: CASRERQNNQPQHF. The CDR3 region has the DNA TGTGCCAGTAGGGAGAGGCAGAACAATCAGCCCCAGCATTTT.

This chain links TRBV5-1 with TRBJ1-1; D gene ambiguous. The CDR3 sequence is 14 residues long. Trimming removed 0 bases from V and 1 base from J, with 7 bases in between. Germline V gene lookup returns CDR1 SGHRS and CDR2 YFSETQ. The DNA for the CDR3 is TGCGCCAGCAGCTTGGCGGCAGGGAACACTGAAGCTTTCTTT. Protein sequence: CASSLAAGNTEAFF.

This chain uses TRBV11-2 with TRBJ2-1; D is possibly TRBD2 (6 bases). The length of the CDR3 is 14 residues. Trimming removed 1 base at V and 7 bases at J, with 11 bases between. Germline-derived CDR1 and CDR2 are SGHAT and FQNNGV. The CDR3 coding sequence is TGTGCCAGCAGCTTAGCGGGGGAAGGGAATGAGCAGTTCTTC. Protein sequence: CASSLAGEGNEQFF.